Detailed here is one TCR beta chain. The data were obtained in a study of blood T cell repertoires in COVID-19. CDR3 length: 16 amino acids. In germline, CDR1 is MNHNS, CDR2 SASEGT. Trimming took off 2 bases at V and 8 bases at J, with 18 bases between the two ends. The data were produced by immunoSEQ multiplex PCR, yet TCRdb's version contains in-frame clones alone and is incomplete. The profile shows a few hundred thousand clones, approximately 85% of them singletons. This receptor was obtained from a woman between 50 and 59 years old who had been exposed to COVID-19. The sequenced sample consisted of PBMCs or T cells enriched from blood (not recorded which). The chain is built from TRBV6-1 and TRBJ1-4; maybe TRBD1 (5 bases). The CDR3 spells CASSESSRSKGEKLFF. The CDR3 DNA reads TGTGCCAGCAGTGAATCTTCACGCTCAAAGGGGGAAAAACTGTTTTTT.